This TCR beta chain was identified in a study of graft-versus-host responses after intestinal transplantation. Study information: Multivisceral, liver-intestinal, or isolated intestinal grafts went to recipients. Every recipient underwent anti-thymocyte globulin induction, then tacrolimus and steroids for two to three years.

About this clone: Its matching antigen is unknown.

Points from the study as a whole: The presence of high graft-versus-host to host-versus-graft clonal ratios in allografts characterized patients with graft-donor T cell macrochimerism.

TCRdb's copy holds only in-frame clones and misses some; the assay was immunoSEQ multiplex PCR. Found here are some 110,000 clones, more than 85% of them singletons; the top ten hold under 1.5%. This TCR was recovered from a human donor who was the organ donor for an intestinal transplant. The source was unstimulated CD8+ T cells sorted from spleen or lymph node cells, collected before transplant.

CDR3 amino acids: CASSLSGSAYNEQFF. The CDR3, as DNA: TGTGCCAGCAGCCTTAGCGGGAGCGCCTACAATGAGCAGTTCTTC. The chain combines TRBV7-6 with TRBJ2-1; 9 bases agree with TRBD2. V was pared by 5 bases and J by 2 bases, with 4 bases of the junction left unmatched. There are 15 residues in the CDR3. CDR1 is SGHVS, CDR2 FNYEAQ, per germline.